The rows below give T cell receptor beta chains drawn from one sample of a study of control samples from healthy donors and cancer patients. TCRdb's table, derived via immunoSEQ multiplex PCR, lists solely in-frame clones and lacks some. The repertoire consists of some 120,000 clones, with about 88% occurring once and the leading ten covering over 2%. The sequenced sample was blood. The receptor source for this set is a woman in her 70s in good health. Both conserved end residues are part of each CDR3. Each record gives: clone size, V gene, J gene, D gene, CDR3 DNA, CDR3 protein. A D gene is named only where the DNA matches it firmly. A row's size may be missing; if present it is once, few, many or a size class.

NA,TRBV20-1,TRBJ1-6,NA,TGCAGTGCTAGTAGGGGTGGAGGTAATTCACCCCTCCACTTT,CSASRGGGNSPLHF
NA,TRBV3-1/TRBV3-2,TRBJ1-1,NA,TGTGCCAGCAGCCCCGACAGGCGGGTAACTGAAGCTTTCTTT,CASSPDRRVTEAFF
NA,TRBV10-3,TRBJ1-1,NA,TGTGCCATCAGTGAGTCGACTCGCGAGGTATTGGCTGAAGCTTTCTTT,CAISESTREVLAEAFF
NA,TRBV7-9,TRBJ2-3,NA,TGTGCCAGCAGCTTCTGGGCCGGGACTAGCACAGATACGCAGTATTTT,CASSFWAGTSTDTQYF
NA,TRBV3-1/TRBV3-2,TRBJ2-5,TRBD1,TGTGCCAGCAGCCCCCCAGCCGGGACAGGGGGCCAAGAGACCCAGTACTTC,CASSPPAGTGGQETQYF
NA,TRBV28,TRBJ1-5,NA,TGTGCCAGCAGTTTCGACTATCAGCCCCAGCATTTT,CASSFDYQPQHF
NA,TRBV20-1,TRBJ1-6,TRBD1,TGCAGTGCTAGTGGACAGGGGGCGAGTTCACCCCTCCACTTT,CSASGQGASSPLHF
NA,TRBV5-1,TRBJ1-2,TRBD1,TGCGCCAGCAGCTTCGGGACAGGGGACTACTATGGCTACACCTTC,CASSFGTGDYYGYTF
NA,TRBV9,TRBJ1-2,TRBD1,TGTGCCAGCAGCGTAACCGGGACAGGGCCTGGCTATACCTTC,CASSVTGTGPGYTF
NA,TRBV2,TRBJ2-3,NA,TGTGCCAGCACCCGCGGCGATACGCAGTATTTT,CASTRGDTQYF
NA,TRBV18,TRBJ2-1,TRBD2,TGTGCCAGCTCACTTCAACCCGGGGGGGCGGGGAATGAGCAGTTCTTC,CASSLQPGGAGNEQFF
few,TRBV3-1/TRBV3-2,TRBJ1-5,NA,TGTGCCAGCAGCCCCGAGTTCTCGCCGCCCCAGCATTTT,CASSPEFSPPQHF
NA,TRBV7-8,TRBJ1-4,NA,TGTGCCAGCAGCTTAGCTCCTCGGAGTTGGGGACCTAATGAAAAACTGTTTTTT,CASSLAPRSWGPNEKLFF
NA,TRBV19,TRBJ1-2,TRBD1,TGTGCCAGTAGTATAGGCACAGGGGGCGTGAACTATGGCTACACCTTC,CASSIGTGGVNYGYTF
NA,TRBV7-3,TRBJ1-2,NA,TGTGCCAGCAGCCCGGACGGGCAGACTGGCTACACCTTC,CASSPDGQTGYTF
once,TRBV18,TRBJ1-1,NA,TGTGCCAGCTCTTGGGACGTCGAGACTGAAGCTTTCTTT,CASSWDVETEAFF
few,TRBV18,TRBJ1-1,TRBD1,TGTGCCAGCTCATCTACAGGGGTTGCAGCTTTCTTT,CASSSTGVAAFF
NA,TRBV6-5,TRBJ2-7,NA,TGTGCCAGCAGCCCGACGGGGGAGTCCTACGAGCAGTACTTC,CASSPTGESYEQYF
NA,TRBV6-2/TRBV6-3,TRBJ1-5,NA,TGTGCCAGCAGTTACTCGGGCGGATTCAATCAGCCCCAGCATTTT,CASSYSGGFNQPQHF
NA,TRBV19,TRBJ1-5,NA,TGTGCCAGTAGGGATAGCAATCAGCCCCAGCATTTT,CASRDSNQPQHF
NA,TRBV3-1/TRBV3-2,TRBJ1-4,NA,TGTGCCAGCACCGCGGCAGGAACTAATGAAAAACTGTTTTTT,CASTAAGTNEKLFF
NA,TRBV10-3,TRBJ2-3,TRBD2,TGTGCCATCCGCGGGGGTAGCACAGATACGCAGTATTTT,CAIRGGSTDTQYF
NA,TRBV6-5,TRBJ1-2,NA,TGTGCCAGCAGGGAGGACAGCAACTATGGCTACACCTTC,CASREDSNYGYTF
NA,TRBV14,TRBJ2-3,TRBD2,TGTGCCAGCAGCCGACTAGCGGGGGGAGAAAATACGCAGTATTTT,CASSRLAGGENTQYF
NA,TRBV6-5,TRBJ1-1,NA,TGTGCCAGCAGTTCCCCAGGTACTGAAGCTTTCTTT,CASSSPGTEAFF
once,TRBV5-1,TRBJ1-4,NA,TGCGCCAGCAGTACACAGGGAAGGGGAGGTGAAAAACTGTTTTTT,CASSTQGRGGEKLFF
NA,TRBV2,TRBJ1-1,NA,TGTGCCACCACCAGGGAGGGGGGACCCGAAACTGAAGCTTTCTTT,CATTREGGPETEAFF
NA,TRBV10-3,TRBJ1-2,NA,TGTGCCATCAGGCCGGGGGCCGACTATGGCTACACCTTC,CAIRPGADYGYTF
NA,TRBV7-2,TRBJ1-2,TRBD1,TGTGCCAGCAGCTCCGCGGACAGGGCTCTCTATGGCTACACCTTC,CASSSADRALYGYTF
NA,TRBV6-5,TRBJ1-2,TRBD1,TGTGCCAGCACTGCTACGACAGGGGAGTTCTATGGCTACACCTTC,CASTATTGEFYGYTF
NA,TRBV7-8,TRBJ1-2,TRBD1,TGTGCCAGCAGCCCCAGGGGGCGAGGCTACACCTTC,CASSPRGRGYTF
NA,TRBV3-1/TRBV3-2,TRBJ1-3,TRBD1,TGTGCCAGCAGCCGTTGGACAGGGGGACTTGGAAACACCATATATTTT,CASSRWTGGLGNTIYF
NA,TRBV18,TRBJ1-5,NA,TGTGCCAGCTCACCAGGAGGGGGTTCGCTCCAGCCCCAGCATTTT,CASSPGGGSLQPQHF
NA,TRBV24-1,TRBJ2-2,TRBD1,TGTGCCACCAGTGATCCGGGACAGGGGGCCGGGGAGCTGTTTTTT,CATSDPGQGAGELFF
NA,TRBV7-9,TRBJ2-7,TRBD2,TGTGCCAGCAGCCCCGGGACTAAACCCTACGAGCAGTACTTC,CASSPGTKPYEQYF
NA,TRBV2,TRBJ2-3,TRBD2,TGTGCCAGCAGCGGGGGAGGGCGGGGTTCCGGAGATACGCAGTATTTT,CASSGGGRGSGDTQYF